The T cell receptor beta chain under discussion was sequenced for a study of beta chain features in type 1 diabetes (dated by TCRdb to about 2018). Regarding the complete study: Patients and healthy donors did not differ in mean age, gender distribution, total cell number or subset yield. A total of 107,917,701 sorted cells were examined across all samples, and a strong correlation was observed between cell number per subset and RNA yield. The study compared the TCRB repertoires of sorted circulating CD4+ T cell subsets in recently diagnosed type 1 diabetes patients with those in matched healthy donors. Whereas all 28 donors provided naive and central memory subsets, regulatory and stem cell-like memory subsets were isolated from just 8 patients and about 8 healthy donors. General study outcomes and caveats: HLA sub-analyses involved small numbers of individuals, so any influence of HLA type on TCRB rearrangement remained unresolved. Naive, central memory and regulatory TCRB repertoires appeared more similar among patients than among healthy donors. Sequencing cDNA rather than genomic DNA could over-represent highly expressing activated cells, although activation and CD3 levels did not differ between groups. Shorter templates might be favored by PCR, yet because patient and control samples were amplified and corrected together, any such skew would affect both groups equally. Patients with type 1 diabetes made fewer insertions and deleted more nucleotides at VDJ recombination sites, implying thymic rearrangement abnormalities. A moderate but significant shortening of TCRB CDR3 length was observed in type 1 diabetes patients in all four CD4+ subsets.

Concerning this clone itself: The antigen this receptor binds is unknown. No quality values exist for individual bases; no much larger clone is one base distant.

All of the isolated RNA was reverse transcribed with the High Capacity cDNA Reverse Transcription Kit, so expressed TCRB transcripts were sequenced. Deep immunoSEQ sequencing was performed on naive, central memory and regulatory T cell samples, with an average of around 3.5 million total reads per sample. Sorted cells were lysed in RLT buffer and RNA was extracted with DNase-treated RNeasy Micro or Mini kits, depending on cell number. Each cell subset was processed on its own to prevent cross-contamination, while patient and healthy donor samples were processed together. The immunoSEQ multiplex PCR was used to amplify TCRB sequences from cDNA, generating 87-bp fragments that spanned the CDR3 region. The amplicons were sequenced using the Illumina HiSeq platform. As for the original processing: PCR bias was computationally corrected using synthetic template baselines, reads within Hamming distance 2 were collapsed, and singletons that could not be merged were discarded. Reads were aligned against IMGT so that V, D and J genes, CDR3 length and insertions or deletions at six rearrangement sites could be assigned. Clonotype counts were normalized to sorted cell number within each subset before computing true diversity and Gini coefficients with the tcR R package. Repertoire sharing was quantified using the overlap coefficient calculated on TCRB nucleotide sequences. Out-of-frame TCRB sequences from naive cells were analyzed as a proxy for the pre-selection repertoire. TCRdb carries this immuneACCESS record with in-frame sequences only. Its versions omit some clonotypes, under half of them owing to an unresolved V gene in the studies checked, with the rest unexplained. V and J calls and clone size come straight from that table; D and trimming were deduced from the DNA. Here the sample has about 350,000 clones; around 19% occur a single time. 0.035% to 0.055% of the sample is in the top ten clones.

Each donor gave one peripheral blood draw, averaging approximately 0.11 L, which was collected into heparinised tubes. Using a panel that included CD45RO, CCR7, CD25, CD127, CD95 and CD27, naive, central memory, regulatory and stem cell-like memory CD4+ T cells were sorted on a BD FACSAria II. All sorted populations exceeded 95% purity. PBMCs were isolated immediately by Lymphoprep density gradient centrifugation and stained directly without culture. So that batch effects would be minimized, each experiment stained and sorted samples in pairs, pairing one healthy donor with one patient. V lost 6 bases and J lost 5 bases; the stretch between them is 16 bases long. From the cysteine up to the phenylalanine, the CDR3 has a length of 14 residues. CDR3 DNA is the only sequence kept; it has 42 bases, read in frame from the first base. According to the germline V gene (reference sequence), CDR1 reads SEHNR and CDR2 reads FQNEAQ.

Material: naive CD4+ T cells from blood. Explained via the paper, the cell subset or site label denotes: true naive CD4+ T cells. The chain links TRBV7-9 with TRBJ1-1; a tentative D call is TRBD1 (5 bases match). The clonotype originates from a woman between 18 and 30 years old in good health. The CDR3 region reads CASSLGRRGTEAFF. The DNA sequence follows: TGTGCCAGCAGTTTGGGGCGGAGGGGAACTGAAGCTTTCTTT.